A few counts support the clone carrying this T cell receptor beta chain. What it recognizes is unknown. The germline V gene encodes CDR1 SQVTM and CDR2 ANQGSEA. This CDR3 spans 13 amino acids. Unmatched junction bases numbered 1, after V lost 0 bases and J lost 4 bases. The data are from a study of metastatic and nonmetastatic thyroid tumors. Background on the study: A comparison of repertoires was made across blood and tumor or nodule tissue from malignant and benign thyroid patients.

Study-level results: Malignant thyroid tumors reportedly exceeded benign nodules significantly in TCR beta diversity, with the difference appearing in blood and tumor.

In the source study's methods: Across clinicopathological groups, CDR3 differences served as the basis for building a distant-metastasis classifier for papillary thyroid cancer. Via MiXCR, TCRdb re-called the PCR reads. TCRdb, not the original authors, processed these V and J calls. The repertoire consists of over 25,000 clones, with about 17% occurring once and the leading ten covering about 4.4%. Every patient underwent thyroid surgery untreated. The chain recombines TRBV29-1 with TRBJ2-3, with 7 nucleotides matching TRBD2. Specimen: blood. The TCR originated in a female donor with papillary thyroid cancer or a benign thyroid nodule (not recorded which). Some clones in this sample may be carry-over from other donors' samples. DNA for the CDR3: TGCAGCGTTGAAGATGGGGGGGCAGATACGCAGTATTTT. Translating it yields CSVEDGGADTQYF.